These 18 T cell receptor beta chains share one sample of origin, sequenced in a study of shared clonotypes between healthy human individuals (dated by TCRdb to the early 2020s). For the CD8 naive samples, CD45RO-negative cells were positively selected for CCR7, yielding a CD45RA+CCR7+ population from which TemRA cells were excluded. Receptor libraries were prepared by the immunoSEQ multiplex PCR assay. In TCRdb, the immuneACCESS table is reduced to in-frame sequences with V and J assigned. These tables do not hold every clone; where another copy was compared, an unresolved V gene accounts for under half, and the others remain unexplained. For this sample the table gives about 2.1 million clones, of which 90% to 95% were detected only once. Jointly, the top ten make up approximately 1.6% of the sample. The specimen sequenced was naive CD8+ T cells from PBMCs. Sample cell subset or site, as interpreted from the label and publication: CD45RA+CCR7+. These receptors came from a man aged 18 to 35 in good health. Some clones in this sample may be carry-over from other donors' samples.

The chain combines TRBV2 with TRBJ1-2; D not certain. The V end lost 4 bases, the J end lost 4 bases, and 13 bases lay between the germline ends. Germline loops: CDR1 SNHLY, CDR2 FYNNEI. The CDR3 has 14 residues. CDR3 coding DNA: TGTGCCAGCAGTGTCGGGGTTAGCGGCTATGGCTACACCTTC. Residues: CASSVGVSGYGYTF. Variable domain in full (rest from reference TRBV2 and TRBJ1-2): EPEVTQTPSHQVTQMGQEVILRCVPISNHLYFYWYRQILGQKVEFLVSFYNNEISEKSEIFDDQFSVERPDGSNFTLKIRSTKLEDSAMYFCASSVGVSGYGYTFGSGTRLTVV.

Concerning this clone: The same CDR3 arises from other DNA sequences in this sample as well. J is TRBJ1-2 and V is TRBV27, with D hard to call. Germline V gives CDR1 MNHEY, CDR2 SMNVEV (reference sequence). The CDR3 runs to 11 residues. V was shortened by 8 bases and J by 4 bases, with 8 bases between the two germline ends. The CDR3 is CASWTGYGYTF. Here the CDR3 DNA reads TGTGCCAGCTGGACCGGCTATGGCTACACCTTC.

As regards this clone: Different DNA sequences within this sample yield the same CDR3. V gene TRBV25-1 combines with J gene TRBJ2-2; D is unresolved. The CDR3 is 12 residues long. V was cut by 0 bases and J by 4 bases, with 0 bases left in between. Germline-derived CDR1 and CDR2 are MGHDK and SYGVNS. The CDR3 loop is CASSEYTGELFF. Written as DNA, the CDR3 is TGTGCCAGCAGTGAATACACCGGGGAGCTGTTTTTT.

A single count supports this clone. V gene TRBV2 combines with J gene TRBJ2-3; D is uncertain. Trimming left V 3 bases short and J 3 bases short, with 16 bases between. Per germline, CDR1 SNHLY and CDR2 FYNNEI. This CDR3 is 16 amino acids long. The chain's CDR3 is CASSDRNGIPTDTQYF. CDR3 DNA: TGTGCCAGCAGTGATCGTAACGGTATACCAACAGATACGCAGTATTTT.

The chain couples TRBV2 to TRBJ1-1, with D maybe TRBD1 (5 bases). The CDR3 contains 16 residues. Germline V gene data show CDR1 as SNHLY and CDR2 as FYNNEI. V was trimmed by 1 base and J by 4 bases, leaving 16 bases between them. DNA for the CDR3: TGTGCCAGCAGTGAAGGGTCAGGGTGGCTTCCCACTGAAGCTTTCTTT. Translation: CASSEGSGWLPTEAFF.

This clone showed up just once. The chain carries TRBV7-2 and TRBJ1-5, with a possible D match to TRBD1 (5 bases). Germline V gives CDR1 SGHTA, CDR2 FQGNSA. The CDR3 has 18 residues. The V and J ends lost 1 base and 4 bases respectively, with 20 bases between them. As DNA, the CDR3 is TGTGCCAGCAGCTTAGGCGGGACGGCCGGACTGATTAATCAGCCCCAGCATTTT. Its translation: CASSLGGTAGLINQPQHF.

This clone appeared once. The genes are TRBV2 and TRBJ2-1; D not certain. CDR1 SNHLY and CDR2 FYNNEI come from the germline V gene. The CDR3 is made up of 15 amino acids. Deletions cut 0 bases from V and 8 bases from J, with 14 bases between. CDR3 nucleotides: TGTGCCAGCAGTGAAGCTACGGTAGGAAGCGATGAGCAGTTCTTC. Translating gives CASSEATVGSDEQFF.

This clone was seen just once. V and J are TRBV7-9 and TRBJ2-6; D is ambiguous. In germline, CDR1 is SEHNR, CDR2 FQNEAQ (reference sequence). Trimming shortened V by 6 bases and J by 0 bases, and 21 bases separated the two germline ends. This CDR3 region has 19 residues. CDR3 bases: TGTGCCAGCAGGGGATTCAGCCTCATAAAATTCTCTGGGGCCAACGTCCTGACTTTC. Translation: CASRGFSLIKFSGANVLTF.

The CDR3 loop reads CASSLRSSGEQYF. CDR3 bases: TGTGCCAGCAGTTTACGGTCTAGCGGCGAGCAGTACTTC. This chain links TRBV27 with TRBJ2-7, with 7 positions matching TRBD2. CDR3 length equals 13 residues. V was clipped by 2 bases and J by 6 bases; unmatched bases: 4. CDR1 and CDR2 from the germline V gene are MNHEY and SMNVEV (reference sequence).

The chain links TRBV4-1 to TRBJ2-1, with TRBD2 identical over 8 bases. Trimming took 0 bases from V and 0 from J; bases not matched to a gene: 7. The CDR3 totals 18 residues. Germline V gene sequence: CDR1 MGHRA, CDR2 YSYEKL. In DNA, the CDR3 is TGCGCCAGCAGCCAAGACCCAGTACTAGCGGCCTCCTACAATGAGCAGTTCTTC. This translates into CASSQDPVLAASYNEQFF.

The chain has TRBV5-1 and TRBJ1-2; D is perhaps TRBD1 (5 bases). The V gene's germline CDR1 is SGHRS and CDR2 YFSETQ. The V end lost 3 bases, the J end lost 8 bases, and 14 bases lay between the germline ends. CDR3 length equals 13 residues. This chain's CDR3 is CASSWASGEGYTF. Here the CDR3 DNA reads TGCGCCAGCAGCTGGGCTTCGGGGGAAGGCTACACCTTC.

The chain recombines TRBV4-1 with TRBJ2-5; D perhaps matches TRBD1 (5 bases). The J call is uncertain, as TRBJ2-7 better fits the DNA end. The CDR3 contains 15 residues. Germline loops: CDR1 MGHRA, CDR2 YSYEKL. The CDR3 coding sequence is TGCGCCAGCAGCCAGGCCCAGGGTAGCTCCTACGAGCAGTACTTC. It translates to CASSQAQGSSYEQYF.

V usage is TRBV9 and J usage is TRBJ2-1; perhaps TRBD2 as D (5 bases). There are 14 residues in the CDR3. Germline lookup yields CDR1 SGDLS and CDR2 YYNGEE. Trimming removed 2 bases at V and 7 bases at J, with 13 bases between. CDR3 DNA sequence: TGTGCCAGCAGCGTCATAGCGAATGGTAATGAGCAGTTCTTC. Translation gives CASSVIANGNEQFF.

This chain connects TRBV6-5 to TRBJ1-1; no reliable D call. The CDR3 covers 14 residues. Germline V lookup: CDR1 MNHEY, CDR2 SVGAGI. V was trimmed by 0 bases and J by 4 bases, leaving 9 bases between them. CDR3 amino acids: CASSYSGTLTEAFF. The CDR3, as DNA: TGTGCCAGCAGTTACTCGGGCACGCTCACTGAAGCTTTCTTT.

The chain recombines TRBV27 with TRBJ1-4, with TRBD1 identical over 9 bases. The CDR3 length is 15 residues. Germline CDR1 and CDR2: MNHEY and SMNVEV (reference sequence). The V gene end was trimmed by 5 bases and the J gene end by 8 bases; junction bases not matched to a gene: 9. This CDR3 reads CASSPRTGVDEKLFF. DNA of the CDR3: TGTGCCAGCAGTCCTAGGACAGGGGTTGACGAAAAACTGTTTTTT.

V is TRBV19 and J is TRBJ2-1; D is uncertain. The CDR3 is 14 amino acids. Trimming removed 5 bases from V and 7 bases from J, with 15 bases in between. Germline V CDR1 and CDR2: LNHDA, SQIVND (reference sequence). The CDR3 sequence: CASSPLGYGNEQFF. CDR3 bases: TGTGCCAGTAGTCCCTTGGGGTATGGGAATGAGCAGTTCTTC.

J is TRBJ2-1 and V is TRBV5-1; D possibly corresponds to TRBD2 (5 bases). This CDR3 comprises 14 residues. The germline CDR1 and CDR2 sequences are SGHRS and YFSETQ. Trimming removed 4 bases at V and 10 bases at J, with 18 bases between. CDR3 loop: CASSDRTRSVEQFF. CDR3 sequence (DNA): TGCGCCAGCAGCGACCGAACTAGGAGCGTAGAGCAGTTCTTC.

The sample holds one count of this clone. The chain joins TRBV4-3 to TRBJ2-5; no definite D call. The germline V gene has CDR1 LGHNA and CDR2 YSLEER. The CDR3 is 13 residues long. Trimming removed 3 bases at V and 0 bases at J, with 5 bases between. The chain's CDR3 is CASSQLNQETQYF. The CDR3 DNA follows: TGCGCCAGCAGCCAGCTAAACCAAGAGACCCAGTACTTC.